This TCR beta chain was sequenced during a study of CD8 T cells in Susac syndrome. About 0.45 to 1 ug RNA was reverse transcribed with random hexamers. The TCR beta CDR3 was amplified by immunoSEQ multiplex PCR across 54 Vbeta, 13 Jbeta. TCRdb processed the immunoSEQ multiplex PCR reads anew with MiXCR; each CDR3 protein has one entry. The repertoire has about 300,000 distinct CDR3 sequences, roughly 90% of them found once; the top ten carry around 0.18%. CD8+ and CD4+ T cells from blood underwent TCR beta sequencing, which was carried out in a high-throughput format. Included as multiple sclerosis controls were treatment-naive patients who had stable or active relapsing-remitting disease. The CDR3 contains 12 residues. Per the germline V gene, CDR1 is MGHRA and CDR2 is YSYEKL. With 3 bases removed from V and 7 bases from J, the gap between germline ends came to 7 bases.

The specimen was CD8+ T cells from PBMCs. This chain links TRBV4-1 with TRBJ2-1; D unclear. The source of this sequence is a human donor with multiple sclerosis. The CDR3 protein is CASSHEINEQFF. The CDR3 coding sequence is TGCGCCAGCAGCCACGAAATAAATGAGCAGTTCTTC.